This T cell receptor beta chain was recorded in a study of OX40 agonist ivuxolimab in advanced cancers. In the study overall: Ivuxolimab was a fully human IgG2 agonistic monoclonal antibody targeting the costimulatory receptor OX40 (CD134). Intravenous ivuxolimab was administered to patients every 2 weeks at six dose levels: 0.01, 0.1, 0.3, 1.5, 3 and 10 mg/kg. The dose-escalation cohort was 80% to 90% male with a mean age of approximately 60 years, ranging from roughly 23 to 90. The paper describes the monotherapy dose-escalation part (N ≈ 52 patients) of the phase I trial of ivuxolimab. Partial responses were achieved by three dose-escalation patients, of whom one had hepatocellular carcinoma and two had cutaneous melanoma. Patients were allowed to have had prior anti-PD-1, anti-PD-L1 or anti-CTLA-4 therapy, and roughly 40% of the dose-escalation patients had been treated with checkpoint inhibitors. Of the approximately 54 dose-escalation patients, hepatocellular carcinoma was present in roughly 19, melanoma in roughly 15, renal cell carcinoma in 9 and head and neck cancer in 9. The point of sequencing TCRbeta in the periphery was to test whether ivuxolimab changed TCR sequence diversity and drove clonal T-cell expansion.

Trimming accounts for 4 bases at V and 1 base at J, while the number of junction bases matched to no gene is 4. The CDR3 numbers 15 residues from cysteine through phenylalanine. Only the CDR3 DNA stays, 45 bases, in frame from base 1. The germline V gene sets CDR1 to SNHLY and CDR2 to FYNNEI. On the study overall, not on this receptor specifically: Low levels of normalized T-cell clonal expansion were also seen in some nonresponding patients. On average, CD8+ T cells showed more expanded clones than CD4+ T cells after ivuxolimab. At doses from 0.1 to 3.0 mg/kg, clonal expansion was seen in both CD4+ and CD8+ blood T cells between baseline and week 6. Partial responders in the 0.1-3.0 mg/kg groups had among the lowest normalized peripheral clonal expansion, especially among CD8+ T cells. Antigen specificity was not determined for the clonally expanded peripheral T cells.

Details on this clone: The clone's antigen remains unknown. Nothing much larger sits one base from this clone, and base qualities are not available.

For sequencing of the TCRbeta CDR3 region, genomic DNA was extracted from the sorted cells. The immunoSEQ Assay was used to sequence the TCRbeta CDR3 regions. TCRdb re-hosts the immuneACCESS table, in-frame sequences only. Its copies lack some clones; in the studies checked, an unresolved V gene accounts for under half of them, and the cause for the rest is not known. This sample is represented by roughly 56,000 clones; about 89% of them were singletons. The top ten clonotypes cover 18% of the sample. The trial excluded patients who had a history of autoimmune disease or who were on systemic immunosuppression. Peripheral blood for TCR sequencing was drawn from every dose cohort at baseline, at cycle 4 day 1 and at cycle 7 day 1. Samples were obtained from an open-label, multicenter, first-in-human phase I dose-escalation trial of ivuxolimab. The trial enrolled adults with locally advanced or metastatic head and neck squamous cell, hepatocellular, melanoma or renal cell carcinoma. Before TCR sequencing, CD4+ and CD8+ T cells were separately sorted from peripheral blood.

The specimen comprised CD4+ or CD8+ T cells sorted from blood, sampled in a trial of the OX40 agonist ivuxolimab. The clonotype comes from an adult with an advanced solid tumor such as melanoma, head and neck, liver or kidney cancer. The rearrangement combines TRBV2 with TRBJ2-1; 7 bases in the middle match TRBD2. CDR3 reads: CASSAAGPSYNEQFF. The nucleotide sequence reads TGTGCCAGCAGTGCAGCGGGGCCTTCCTACAATGAGCAGTTCTTC.